The sequence of this T cell receptor (beta chain) was determined in a study of blood T cell repertoires in COVID-19. At the level of the study: The origin of the acute and convalescent COVID-19 samples was the United States, Italy and Spain.

Sequencing was performed with immunoSEQ multiplex PCR; in TCRdb, only in-frame clones are kept and a portion is missing. This sample has approximately 260,000 clones, with just under 90% found just once. Germline CDR1 SGHNT, CDR2 YYREEE (reference sequence). The junction had 3 bases not matched to a gene; V was cut back by 8 bases and J by 4 bases. The CDR3 covers 13 residues. The V call is TRBV5-4, the J call TRBJ2-1, with 10 nucleotides matching TRBD1. This receptor was obtained from a woman in her thirties or forties with acute or convalescent COVID-19. Sample: peripheral blood. CDR3 sequence (DNA): TGTGCCAGTACGGGACAGGGGTACAATGAGCAGTTCTTC. Encoded protein: CASTGQGYNEQFF.